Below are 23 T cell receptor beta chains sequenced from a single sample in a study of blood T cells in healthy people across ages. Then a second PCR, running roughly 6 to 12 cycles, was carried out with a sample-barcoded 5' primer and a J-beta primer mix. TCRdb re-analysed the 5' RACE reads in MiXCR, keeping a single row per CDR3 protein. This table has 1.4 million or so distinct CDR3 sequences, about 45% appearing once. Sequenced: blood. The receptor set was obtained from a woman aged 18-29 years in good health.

This CDR3 is CSASDRYNIQYF. CDR3 DNA sequence: TGCAGTGCTTCCGACAGATATAACATTCAGTACTTC. V usage is TRBV20-1 and J usage is TRBJ2-4, with D tentatively TRBD1 (5 bases). Germline V gene data show CDR1 as DFQATT and CDR2 as SNEGSKA (reference sequence). The CDR3 has 12 residues. Trimming took 5 bases from V and 7 from J, leaving 12 bases between them.

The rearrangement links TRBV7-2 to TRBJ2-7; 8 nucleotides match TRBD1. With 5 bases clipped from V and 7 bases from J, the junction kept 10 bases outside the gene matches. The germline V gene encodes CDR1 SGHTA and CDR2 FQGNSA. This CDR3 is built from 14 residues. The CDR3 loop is CASSKDQGAWEQYF. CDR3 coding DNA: TGTGCCAGCAGCAAAGATCAGGGGGCATGGGAGCAGTACTTC.

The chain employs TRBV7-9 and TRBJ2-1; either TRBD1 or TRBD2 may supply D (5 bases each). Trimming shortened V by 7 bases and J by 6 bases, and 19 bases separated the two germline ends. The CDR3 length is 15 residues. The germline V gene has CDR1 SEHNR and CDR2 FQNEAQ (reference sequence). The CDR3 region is CASTGRTIALNEQFF. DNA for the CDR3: TGTGCCAGCACGGGACGGACAATTGCCCTCAATGAGCAGTTCTTC.

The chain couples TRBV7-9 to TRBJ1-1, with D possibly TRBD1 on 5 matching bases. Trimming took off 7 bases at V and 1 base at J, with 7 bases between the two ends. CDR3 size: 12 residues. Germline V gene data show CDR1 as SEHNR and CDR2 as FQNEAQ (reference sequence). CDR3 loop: CASNGANTEAFF. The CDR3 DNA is TGTGCCAGCAACGGGGCGAACACTGAAGCTTTCTTT.

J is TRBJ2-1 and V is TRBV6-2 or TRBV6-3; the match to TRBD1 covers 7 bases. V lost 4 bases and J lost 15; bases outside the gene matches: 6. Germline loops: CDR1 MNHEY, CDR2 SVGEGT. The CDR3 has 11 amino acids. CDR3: CASSFGTDMFF. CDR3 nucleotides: TGTGCCAGCAGTTTCGGGACAGACATGTTCTTC.

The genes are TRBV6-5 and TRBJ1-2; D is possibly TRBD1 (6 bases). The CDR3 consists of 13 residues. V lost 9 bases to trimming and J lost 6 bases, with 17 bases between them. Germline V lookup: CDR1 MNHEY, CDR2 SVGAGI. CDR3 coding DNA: TGTGCCAGAATCAAATTGGGACACAATGGCTACACCTTC. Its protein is CARIKLGHNGYTF.

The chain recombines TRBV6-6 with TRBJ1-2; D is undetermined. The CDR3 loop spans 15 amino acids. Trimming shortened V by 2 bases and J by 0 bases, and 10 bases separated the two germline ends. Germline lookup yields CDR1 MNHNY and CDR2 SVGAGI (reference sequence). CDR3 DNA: TGTGCCAGCAGTTACCAAGGAAAAACTAACTATGGCTACACCTTC. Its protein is CASSYQGKTNYGYTF.

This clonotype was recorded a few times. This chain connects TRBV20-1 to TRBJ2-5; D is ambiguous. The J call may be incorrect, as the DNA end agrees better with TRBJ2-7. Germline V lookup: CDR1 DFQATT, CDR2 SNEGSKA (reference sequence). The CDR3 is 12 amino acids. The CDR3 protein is CSANKVAYEQYF. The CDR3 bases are TGCAGTGCTAACAAAGTTGCCTACGAGCAGTACTTC.

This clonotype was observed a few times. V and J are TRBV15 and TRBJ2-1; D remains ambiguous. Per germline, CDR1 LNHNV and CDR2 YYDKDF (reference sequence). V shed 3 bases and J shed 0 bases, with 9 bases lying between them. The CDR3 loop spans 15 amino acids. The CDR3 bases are TGTGCCACCAGCAGTAAGCGAAGCTCCTACAATGAGCAGTTCTTC. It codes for CATSSKRSSYNEQFF.

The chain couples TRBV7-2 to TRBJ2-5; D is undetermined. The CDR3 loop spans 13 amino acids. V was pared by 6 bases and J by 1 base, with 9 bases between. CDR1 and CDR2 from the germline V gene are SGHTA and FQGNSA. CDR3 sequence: CASRRISQETQYF. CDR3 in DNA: TGTGCCAGCAGAAGAATCTCCCAAGAGACCCAGTACTTC.

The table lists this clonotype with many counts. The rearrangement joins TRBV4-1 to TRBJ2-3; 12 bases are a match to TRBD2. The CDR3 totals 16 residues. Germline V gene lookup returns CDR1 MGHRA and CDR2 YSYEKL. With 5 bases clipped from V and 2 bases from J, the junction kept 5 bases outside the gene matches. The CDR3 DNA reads TGCGCCAGCAGCTACCGACTAGCGGGGGACACAGATACGCAGTATTTT. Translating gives CASSYRLAGDTDTQYF.

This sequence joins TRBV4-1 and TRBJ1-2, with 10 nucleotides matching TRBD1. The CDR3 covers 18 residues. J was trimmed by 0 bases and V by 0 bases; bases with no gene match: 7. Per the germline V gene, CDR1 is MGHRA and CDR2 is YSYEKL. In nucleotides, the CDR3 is TGCGCCAGCAGCCAAGATGGAGGGACAGGGGCAGCTAACTATGGCTACACCTTC. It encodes CASSQDGGTGAANYGYTF.

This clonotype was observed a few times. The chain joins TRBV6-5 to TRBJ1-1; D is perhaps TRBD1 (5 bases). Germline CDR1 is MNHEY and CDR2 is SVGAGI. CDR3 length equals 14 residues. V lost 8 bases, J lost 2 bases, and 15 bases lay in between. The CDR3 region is CASHPDSYNTEAFF. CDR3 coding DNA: TGTGCCAGCCATCCAGACAGTTACAACACTGAAGCTTTCTTT.

CDR3 sequence reads: CSIQSPSEGAETQYF. The DNA of the CDR3 is TGTTCTATCCAGTCCCCATCGGAGGGTGCAGAGACCCAGTACTTC. The chain uses TRBV11-1 and TRBJ2-7; TRBD2 is a possible D gene (6 bases). The J call may be faulty, since TRBJ2-5 better matches the DNA end. Germline values: CDR1 SGHAT, CDR2 FQDESV (reference sequence). The CDR3 totals 15 residues.

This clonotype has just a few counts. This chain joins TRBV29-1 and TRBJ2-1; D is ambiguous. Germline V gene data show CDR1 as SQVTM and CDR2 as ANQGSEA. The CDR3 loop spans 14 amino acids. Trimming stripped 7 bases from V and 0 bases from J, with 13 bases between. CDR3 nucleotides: TGCAGCGGTGACACTACGGTCTCCTACAATGAGCAGTTCTTC. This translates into CSGDTTVSYNEQFF.

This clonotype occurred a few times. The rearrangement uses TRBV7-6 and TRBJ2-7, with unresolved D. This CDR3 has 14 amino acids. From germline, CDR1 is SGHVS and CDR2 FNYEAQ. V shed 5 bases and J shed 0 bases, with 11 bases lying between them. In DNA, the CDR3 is TGTGCCAGCAGCAACGACCCCCGCTCCTACGAGCAGTACTTC. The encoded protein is CASSNDPRSYEQYF.

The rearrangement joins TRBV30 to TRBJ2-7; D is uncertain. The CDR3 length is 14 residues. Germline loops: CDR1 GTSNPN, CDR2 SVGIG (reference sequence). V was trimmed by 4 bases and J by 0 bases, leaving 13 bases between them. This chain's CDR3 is CAWTSRSNSYEQYF. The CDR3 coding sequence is TGTGCCTGGACCAGCCGCAGTAACTCCTACGAGCAGTACTTC.

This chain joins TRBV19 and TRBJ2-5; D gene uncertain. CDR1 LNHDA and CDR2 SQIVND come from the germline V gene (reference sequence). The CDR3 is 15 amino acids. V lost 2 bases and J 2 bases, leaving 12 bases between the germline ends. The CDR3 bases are TGTGCCAGTAGTATACGGGCAGATTCTCAAGAGACCCAGTACTTC. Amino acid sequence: CASSIRADSQETQYF.

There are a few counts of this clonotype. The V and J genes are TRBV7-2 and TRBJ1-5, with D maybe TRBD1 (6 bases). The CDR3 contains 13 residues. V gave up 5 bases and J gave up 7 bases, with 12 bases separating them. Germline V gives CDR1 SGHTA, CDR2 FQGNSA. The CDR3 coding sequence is TGTGCCAGCAGCCAACAGGGTAGACAGCCCCAGCATTTT. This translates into CASSQQGRQPQHF.

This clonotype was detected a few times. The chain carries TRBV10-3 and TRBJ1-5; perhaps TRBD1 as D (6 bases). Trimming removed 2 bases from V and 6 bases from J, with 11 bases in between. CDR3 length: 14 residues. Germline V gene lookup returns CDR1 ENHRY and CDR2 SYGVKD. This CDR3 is CAISEGGGVQPQHF. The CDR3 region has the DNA TGTGCCATCAGTGAGGGAGGGGGGGTTCAGCCCCAGCATTTT.

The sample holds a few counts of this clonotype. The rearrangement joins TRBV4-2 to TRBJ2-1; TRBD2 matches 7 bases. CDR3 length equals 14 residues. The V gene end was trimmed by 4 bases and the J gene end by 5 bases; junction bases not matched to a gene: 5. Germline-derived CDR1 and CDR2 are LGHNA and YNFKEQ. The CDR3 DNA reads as TGTGCCAGCAGCCCATCGGGACTACACAATGAGCAGTTCTTC. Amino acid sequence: CASSPSGLHNEQFF.

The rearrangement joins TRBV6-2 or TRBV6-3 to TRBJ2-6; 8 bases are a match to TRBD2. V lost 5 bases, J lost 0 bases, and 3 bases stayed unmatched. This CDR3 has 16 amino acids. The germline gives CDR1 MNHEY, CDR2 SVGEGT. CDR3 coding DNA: TGTGCCAGCAGTGGACTAGCCCCCTCTGGGGCCAACGTCCTGACTTTC. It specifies CASSGLAPSGANVLTF.

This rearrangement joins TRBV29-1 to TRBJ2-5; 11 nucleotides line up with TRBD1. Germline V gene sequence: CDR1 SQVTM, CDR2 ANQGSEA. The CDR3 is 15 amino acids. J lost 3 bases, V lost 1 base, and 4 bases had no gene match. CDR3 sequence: CSVEGGTGGEETQYF. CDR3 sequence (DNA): TGCAGCGTTGAAGGTGGGACAGGGGGAGAAGAGACCCAGTACTTC.